Each of the 31 T cell receptor beta chains below was sequenced from the same sample in a study of T cell clonality in common variable immunodeficiency. Measured with immunoSEQ multiplex PCR; TCRdb has only the in-frame clones, and not every one. This sample carries roughly 58,000 clones, none of them present only once. Sequences were obtained from peripheral blood mononuclear cells. These receptors were taken from a person aged 18-70 years in good health.

This clone has at least ten counts. From the germline J gene comes the end of the CDR3, since the read stops 3 residues before it. The gene calls are TRBV20-1 and TRBJ1-2; no clear D. The CDR3 is 15 residues long. Trimming took off 5 bases at V and 4 bases at J, with 20 bases between the two ends. CDR1 is DFQATT and CDR2 is SNEGSKA in the germline V gene (reference sequence). The chain's CDR3 is CSAPGRGKSIYGYTF. The DNA read from the CDR3 is TGCAGTGCTCCCGGGCGGGGAAAGTCCATCTATGGC.

The sample holds many counts of this clone. The read finishes 3 residues shy of the CDR3 end, and the germline J gene is used to complete it. The chain is built from TRBV30 and TRBJ2-7; 8 bases agree with TRBD1. Germline V gene lookup returns CDR1 GTSNPN and CDR2 SVGIG (reference sequence). The CDR3 is made up of 13 amino acids. The V segment lost 5 bases and the J segment 6 bases; nucleotides outside the gene matches: 9. This CDR3 reads CAWATGDKVEQYF. The CDR3 bases that were read are TGTGCCTGGGCGACAGGGGATAAAGTCGAG.

This clone was picked up many times. The CDR3 goes on 3 residues after the read ends, and that part is filled in from the germline J gene. The chain carries TRBV5-1 and TRBJ2-1; D gene ambiguous. Looked up from germline, CDR1 is SGHRS and CDR2 is YFSETQ. This CDR3 spans 15 amino acids. Trimming cost V 4 bases and J 0 bases, with 11 bases left between them. The sequenced part of the CDR3 DNA is TGCGCCAGCAGCCCTAGAGGTAGCTCCTACAATGAG. It encodes CASSPRGSSYNE. The whole CDR3 protein is CASSPRGSSYNEQFF.

At least ten counts were recorded for this clone. The CDR3 is cut off 3 residues early in the read; its end comes from the germline J gene. The chain is built from TRBV20-1 and TRBJ2-1; 7 nucleotides line up with TRBD2. This CDR3 region has 16 residues. The junction had 12 bases not matched to a gene; V was cut back by 3 bases and J by 4 bases. In germline, CDR1 is DFQATT, CDR2 SNEGSKA (reference sequence). The CDR3: CSASAWGGLPYNEQFF. CDR3 DNA, as far as it was read: TGCAGTGCTAGCGCTTGGGGGGGACTACCGTACAATGAG.

This clone has a count of ten or more. The read falls 3 residues short of the CDR3 end, and the missing part is taken from the germline J gene. The chain carries TRBV4-2 and TRBJ2-2; 10 positions match TRBD2. The V segment lost 2 bases and the J segment 5 bases; nucleotides outside the gene matches: 5. The CDR3 extends over 16 amino acids. Germline CDR1 and CDR2: LGHNA and YNFKEQ. The part of the CDR3 DNA that was read is TGTGCCAGCAGCCAAAGCGGGAGGGCCAGGACCGGGGAG. Translating gives CASSQSGRARTGE. The full CDR3 reads CASSQSGRARTGELFF.

This clone was counted at least ten times. The junction does not match germline at one end; this may be a read error. The read halts 3 residues ahead of the CDR3 end, with the missing end drawn from the germline J gene. The chain combines TRBV4-2 with TRBJ2-7, with D perhaps TRBD2 (6 bases). The CDR3 totals 14 residues. Looked up from germline, CDR1 is LGHNA and CDR2 is YNFKEQ. The DNA read from the CDR3 is TGCGCCAGCAGCCCCCGGGACTTCCACTACGAG. Protein product: CASSPRDFHYE. The entire CDR3 protein is CASSPRDFHYEQYF.

This clone was detected many times. One junction end does not reproduce the germline sequence, and a read error may be involved. The observed sequence ends 3 residues before the CDR3 terminus, with the missing tail filled in from the germline J gene. The chain couples TRBV4-2 to TRBJ1-2; no clear D. Germline CDR1 LGHNA, CDR2 YNFKEQ. CDR3 size: 15 residues. The CDR3 here is CASSQDPWAGEGYTF. The CDR3 DNA, read in part, is TGCGCCAGCAGCCAAGATCCGTGGGCAGGAGAGGGC.

This clone was detected ten times or more. The observed sequence ends 3 residues before the CDR3 terminus, with the missing tail filled in from the germline J gene. The chain uses TRBV6-1 and TRBJ2-5, with D unresolved. Germline-derived CDR1 and CDR2 are MNHNS and SASEGT. The CDR3 extends over 14 amino acids. The V end lost 3 bases, the J end lost 5 bases, and 13 bases lay between the germline ends. Incomplete CDR3 DNA: TGTGCCAGCAGTGACACTCTATCATCTGAGACC. Translation: CASSDTLSSET. The whole CDR3 protein is CASSDTLSSETQYF.

This clone was seen repeatedly, ten times or more. With the read ending 3 residues before the CDR3 end, the germline J gene is used to fill in that end. The genes are TRBV7-8 and TRBJ1-5, with 11 bases matching TRBD1. The CDR3 contains 17 residues. From germline, CDR1 is SGHVS and CDR2 FQNEAQ. The junction had 4 bases not matched to a gene; V was cut back by 2 bases and J by 1 base. The CDR3: CASSLSGDRGSNQPQHF. The CDR3 bases that were read are TGTGCCAGCAGCTTATCGGGGGACAGGGGGAGCAATCAGCCC.

This clone was seen ten or more times. The sequenced fragment ends 3 residues before the CDR3 boundary, so the rest is inferred from the germline J gene. This rearrangement joins TRBV6-1 to TRBJ2-5; D remains unclear. Deletions cut 2 bases from V and 4 bases from J, with 8 bases between. This CDR3 is 13 amino acids long. CDR1 is MNHNS, CDR2 SASEGT, per germline. The sequenced part of the CDR3 DNA is TGTGCCAGCAGTGAACAGCCGGGAGAGACC. The encoded protein is CASSEQPGET. The CDR3 in its entirety is CASSEQPGETQYF.

This clone was seen at least ten times. Coverage ceases 3 residues before the CDR3 finishes, and the germline J gene fills in the end. The chain has TRBV20-1 and TRBJ2-5; D possibly corresponds to TRBD2 (6 bases). Trimming pared 4 bases from V and 4 bases from J, leaving 19 bases between. The CDR3 covers 15 residues. Germline V gene lookup returns CDR1 DFQATT and CDR2 SNEGSKA (reference sequence). The CDR3 region is CSATPGSGDGETQYF. CDR3 DNA, as far as it was read: TGCAGTGCTACCCCGGGTAGCGGAGACGGAGAGACC.

The sample holds many counts of this clone. The read terminates 3 residues before the CDR3 end, so the remaining end is supplied by the germline J gene. The chain has TRBV10-3 and TRBJ2-1; TRBD2 agrees at 12 bases. The CDR3 totals 15 residues. Germline V gene sequence: CDR1 ENHRY, CDR2 SYGVKD. V was pared by 4 bases and J by 7 bases, with 5 bases of the junction left unmatched. Incomplete CDR3 DNA: TGTGCCATCAGTGTACTAGCGGGAGGATGGAATGAG. Translated: CAISVLAGGWNE. Given in full, the CDR3 is CAISVLAGGWNEQFF.

Comment on this clone: The read gets to within 3 residues of the CDR3 end, and the germline J gene fills in the rest. This rearrangement joins TRBV10-3 to TRBJ2-1; 9 bases align to TRBD2. J was trimmed by 7 bases and V by 7 bases; bases with no gene match: 17. Looked up from germline, CDR1 is ENHRY and CDR2 is SYGVKD. This CDR3 contains 17 residues. The CDR3 loop reads CAITPSATGGRGNEQFF. Incomplete CDR3 DNA: TGTGCCATCACCCCTTCCGCGACTGGCGGGAGGGGGAATGAG.

This clone was seen many times. The CDR3 is cut off 3 residues early in the read; its end comes from the germline J gene. The V gene is TRBV19, the J gene TRBJ2-3; D is uncertain. The CDR3 spans 14 residues. The germline gives CDR1 LNHDA, CDR2 SQIVND (reference sequence). Trimming shortened V by 3 bases and J by 2 bases, and 9 bases separated the two germline ends. CDR3 bases read: TGTGCCAGTAGTATTCACAGAAACACAGATACG. Translated: CASSIHRNTDT. The entire CDR3 protein reads CASSIHRNTDTQYF.

This clone has a count of ten or more. Partial CDR3 DNA: TGTGCCAGCAGCGGTGGGACAGGGGATGATGGC. It encodes CASSGGTGDDG. From start to end, the CDR3 is CASSGGTGDDGYTF. The gene calls are TRBV5-4 and TRBJ1-2, with 10 bases lining up with TRBD1. The observed sequence ends 3 residues before the CDR3 terminus, with the missing tail filled in from the germline J gene. The CDR3 contains 14 residues. The germline CDR1 and CDR2 sequences are SGHNT and YYREEE (reference sequence). V trimming: 4 bases; J trimming: 6 bases; junction bases outside the gene matches: 6.

This clone was seen a handful of times. The sequenced part of the CDR3 DNA is TGTGCCAGCAGCTCGGGACACTTCTACGAG. Amino acid sequence: CASSSGHFYE. The CDR3 as a whole reads CASSSGHFYEQYF. The rearrangement uses TRBV11-2 and TRBJ2-7, with D tentatively TRBD1 (6 bases). The CDR3 is cut off 3 residues early in the read; its end comes from the germline J gene. Germline V lookup: CDR1 SGHAT, CDR2 FQNNGV. CDR3 length equals 13 residues. The ends were cut back, 4 bases at V and 3 bases at J, with 10 bases in the middle.

This clone was picked up many times. The read falls 3 residues short of the CDR3 end, and the missing part is taken from the germline J gene. The J gene is TRBJ2-7, the V gene TRBV7-2; 8 bases align to TRBD2. The CDR3 covers 15 residues. Germline V gene data show CDR1 as SGHTA and CDR2 as FQGNSA. With 7 bases clipped from V and 2 bases from J, the junction kept 10 bases outside the gene matches. The CDR3 here is CASTKPSGGAYEQYF. The sequenced part of the CDR3 DNA is TGTGCCAGCACTAAACCAAGCGGGGGTGCCTACGAG.

This clone was counted many times. The read is 3 residues too short to cover the CDR3 end, so that end is filled in from the germline J gene. The J gene is TRBJ2-5, the V gene TRBV5-4; D is ambiguous. The CDR3 spans 15 residues. Germline V gives CDR1 SGHNT, CDR2 YYREEE (reference sequence). The V end was cut by 0 bases, the J end by 1 base, with 10 bases between. The CDR3 loop is CASSLDFTGQETQYF. The covered CDR3 bases are TGTGCCAGCAGCTTGGATTTTACGGGCCAAGAGACC. Looking up the rest from reference TRBV5-4 and TRBJ2-5 gives the full variable domain: ETGVTQSPTHLIKTRGQQVTLRCSSQSGHNTVSWYQQALGQGPQFIFQYYREEENGRGNFPPRFSGLQFPNYSSELNVNALELDDSALYLCASSLDFTGQETQYFGPGTRLLVL.

This clone occurred many times. The read comes to an end 3 residues before the CDR3 does, leaving the germline J gene to fill in the end. The J gene is TRBJ2-1, the V gene TRBV27; TRBD2 matches at 11 bases. There are 16 residues in the CDR3. CDR1 and CDR2 from the germline V gene are MNHEY and SMNVEV (reference sequence). The V gene end was trimmed by 2 bases and the J gene end by 6 bases; junction bases not matched to a gene: 6. Incomplete CDR3 DNA: TGTGCCAGCAGTTTAACGGGACTAGCGGAGTTCAATGAG. Its protein is CASSLTGLAEFNE. The full-length CDR3 reads as CASSLTGLAEFNEQFF.

This clone was found many times. The read ends 3 residues early relative to the CDR3; the germline J gene fills the gap. The chain has TRBV20-1 and TRBJ1-2, with a weak D call TRBD1 (6 bases). The CDR3 is made up of 12 amino acids. Germline V gene data show CDR1 as DFQATT and CDR2 as SNEGSKA (reference sequence). The V end lost 6 bases, the J end lost 5 bases, and 13 bases lay between the germline ends. The sequenced CDR3 bases are TGCAGTGCCCCTCTGGACAGATATGGC. Protein product: CSAPLDRYG. Given in full, the CDR3 is CSAPLDRYGYTF.

This clone was seen ten or more times. Read sequence stops 3 residues before the CDR3 end, and the germline J gene provides the missing end. The rearrangement joins TRBV20-1 to TRBJ2-1, with 7 bases matching TRBD2. This CDR3 comprises 14 residues. V gave up 3 bases and J gave up 4 bases; unmatched junction bases: 6. CDR1 and CDR2 (germline): DFQATT, SNEGSKA (reference sequence). Partial CDR3 DNA: TGCAGTGCTAGTAACCAGCGGGGATACAATGAG. It is translated as CSASNQRGYNE. The entire CDR3 sequence reads CSASNQRGYNEQFF.

Many counts were recorded for this clone. Sequencing ends 3 residues short of the CDR3 end; the germline J gene provides the rest. V is TRBV5-1 and J is TRBJ2-5; the match to TRBD2 covers 11 bases. V lost 2 bases, J lost 4 bases, and 7 bases stayed unmatched. Germline values: CDR1 SGHRS, CDR2 YFSETQ. The CDR3 totals 16 residues. CDR3 sequence reads: CASSFGTSGGGETQYF. CDR3 bases read: TGCGCCAGCAGCTTCGGGACTAGCGGAGGGGGAGAGACC.

This clone was counted many times. The CDR3 here is CASSLLPGTSGRETQYF. The sequenced CDR3 bases are TGCGCCAGCAGCCTCCTCCCCGGGACTAGCGGGAGGGAGACC. The chain couples TRBV5-1 to TRBJ2-5, with 15 bases lining up with TRBD2. The read is 3 residues too short to cover the CDR3 end, so that end is filled in from the germline J gene. The CDR3 has 17 amino acids. Trimming at V came to 4 bases and at J to 5 bases, leaving 9 bases not matched to a gene. Germline V gene data show CDR1 as SGHRS and CDR2 as YFSETQ.

Many counts were recorded for this clone. The read stops 3 residues short of the end of the CDR3; the missing end is completed from the germline J gene. The chain has TRBV7-9 and TRBJ2-5; the D gene is possibly TRBD1 (7 bases). The germline CDR1 and CDR2 sequences are SEHNR and FQNEAQ (reference sequence). V gave up 3 bases and J gave up 4 bases, with 12 bases separating them. The length of the CDR3 is 14 residues. This CDR3 is CASSLPGGSETQYF. The DNA read from the CDR3 is TGTGCCAGCAGCTTGCCAGGGGGGTCAGAGACC.

At least ten counts were recorded for this clone. The missing CDR3 end, 3 residues past where the read stops, is filled in from the germline J gene. This chain links TRBV5-1 with TRBJ1-1; maybe TRBD1 (5 bases). Germline CDR1 is SGHRS and CDR2 is YFSETQ. Trimming shortened V by 0 bases and J by 4 bases, and 13 bases separated the two germline ends. The CDR3 totals 15 residues. The chain's CDR3 is CASSLVGEYGTEAFF. CDR3 bases read: TGCGCCAGCAGCTTGGTAGGGGAGTATGGCACTGAA.

This clone has a count of ten or more. The CDR3 goes on 3 residues after the read ends, and that part is filled in from the germline J gene. This chain connects TRBV7-6 to TRBJ2-1; the D gene is possibly TRBD2 (5 bases). V was trimmed by 4 bases and J by 3 bases, leaving 13 bases between them. This CDR3 is built from 15 residues. Germline lookup yields CDR1 SGHVS and CDR2 FNYEAQ. The covered CDR3 bases are TGTGCCAGCAGCTCCCCGCGGGCTTACTACAATGAG. Its protein is CASSSPRAYYNE. In full, the CDR3 reads CASSSPRAYYNEQFF.

This clone came up many times. The DNA ends 3 residues before the CDR3 does, and the rest of the CDR3 is filled in from the germline J gene. V and J are TRBV7-3 and TRBJ1-2, with a tentative D call TRBD1 (5 bases). Per the germline V gene, CDR1 is SGHTA and CDR2 is FQGTGA. V lost 5 bases and J lost 3, with 16 bases in between. This CDR3 is 15 amino acids long. The CDR3 spells CASSVQGGRDYGYTF. CDR3 bases read: TGTGCCAGCAGCGTCCAGGGAGGACGAGACTATGGC.

This clone has a count of ten or more. The read is 3 residues too short to cover the CDR3 end, so that end is filled in from the germline J gene. The chain combines TRBV20-1 with TRBJ2-2; D is possibly TRBD1 (5 bases). The CDR3 totals 13 residues. Germline-derived CDR1 and CDR2 are DFQATT and SNEGSKA (reference sequence). Trimming shortened V by 1 base and J by 3 bases, and 6 bases separated the two germline ends. Here the CDR3 reads CSARGTHTGELFF. The part of the CDR3 DNA that was read is TGCAGTGCTAGAGGGACACACACCGGGGAG.

A few counts support this clone. The read ends 3 residues shy of where the CDR3 ends; the end is completed using the germline J gene. V and J are TRBV7-7 and TRBJ2-5, with 11 bases lining up with TRBD1. Germline CDR1 is SSHAT and CDR2 is FNYEAQ (reference sequence). The CDR3 length is 16 residues. The sequenced CDR3 bases are TGTGCCAGCAGCTTAGGTCACTTGGGGACAGGGGGTACC. This gives the protein CASSLGHLGTGGT. The whole CDR3 protein reads CASSLGHLGTGGTQYF. Combining the CDR3 with reference TRBV7-7 and TRBJ2-5 gives the whole variable domain GAGVSQSPRYKVTKRGQDVTLRCDPISSHATLYWYQQALGQGPEFLTYFNYEAQPDKSGLPSDRFSAERPEGSISTLTIQRTEQRDSAMYRCASSLGHLGTGGTQYFGPGTRLLVL.

This clone was counted between two and nine times. One end of the junction does not line up with germline, which may come from a read error. Coverage ceases 3 residues before the CDR3 finishes, and the germline J gene fills in the end. The J gene is TRBJ2-5, the V gene TRBV5-1, with 12 bases fitting TRBD2. CDR1 SGHRS and CDR2 YFSETQ come from the germline V gene. The CDR3 length is 17 residues. CDR3 bases read: TGCGCCACCAGCGGACTAGCGGGATTGGGAGGCGGAGAGACC. As protein: CATSGLAGLGGGET. The entire CDR3 sequence reads CATSGLAGLGGGETQYF.

This clone was observed at least ten times. The read terminates 3 residues before the CDR3 end, so the remaining end is supplied by the germline J gene. V is TRBV29-1 and J is TRBJ1-1; 8 bases match TRBD1. The CDR3 is made up of 12 amino acids. The J segment lost 0 bases and the V segment lost 8 bases, leaving 2 bases of the junction unmatched. Germline V gene sequence: CDR1 SQVTM, CDR2 ANQGSEA. This CDR3 is CSSQGVNTEAFF. Partial CDR3 DNA: TGCAGCTCACAGGGGGTGAACACTGAA.